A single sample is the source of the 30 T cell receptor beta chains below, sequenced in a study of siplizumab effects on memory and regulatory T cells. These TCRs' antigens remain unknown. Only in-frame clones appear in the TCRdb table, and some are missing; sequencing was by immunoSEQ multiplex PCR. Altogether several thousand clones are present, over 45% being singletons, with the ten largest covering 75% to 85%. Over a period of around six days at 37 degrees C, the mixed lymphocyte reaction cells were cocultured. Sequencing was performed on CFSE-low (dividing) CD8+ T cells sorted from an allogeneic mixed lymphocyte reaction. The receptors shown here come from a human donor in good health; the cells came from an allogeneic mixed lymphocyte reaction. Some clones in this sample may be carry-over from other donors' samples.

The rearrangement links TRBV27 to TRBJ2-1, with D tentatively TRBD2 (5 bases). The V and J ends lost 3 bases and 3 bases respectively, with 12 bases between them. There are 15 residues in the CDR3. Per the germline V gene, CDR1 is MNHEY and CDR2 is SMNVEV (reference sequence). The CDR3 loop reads CASSFTGFYYNEQFF. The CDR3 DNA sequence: TGTGCCAGCAGTTTCACGGGGTTTTACTACAATGAGCAGTTCTTC.

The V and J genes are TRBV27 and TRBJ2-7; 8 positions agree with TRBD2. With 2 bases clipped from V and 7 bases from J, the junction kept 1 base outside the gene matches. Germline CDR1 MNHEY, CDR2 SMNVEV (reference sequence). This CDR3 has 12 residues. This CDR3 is CASSLIAGEQYF. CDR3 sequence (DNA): TGTGCCAGCAGTTTAATAGCGGGAGAGCAGTACTTC.

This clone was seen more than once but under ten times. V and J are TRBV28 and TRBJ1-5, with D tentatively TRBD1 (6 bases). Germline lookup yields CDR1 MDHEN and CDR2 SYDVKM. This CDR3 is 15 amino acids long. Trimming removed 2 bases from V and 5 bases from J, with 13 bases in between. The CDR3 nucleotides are TGTGCCAGCAGTTTAATGGGGGCGGGCGATCAGCCCCAGCATTTT. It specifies CASSLMGAGDQPQHF. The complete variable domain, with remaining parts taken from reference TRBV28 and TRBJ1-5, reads DVKVTQSSRYLVKRTGEKVFLECVQDMDHENMFWYRQDPGLGLRLIYFSYDVKMKEKGDIPEGYSVSREKKERFSLILESASTNQTSMYLCASSLMGAGDQPQHFGDGTRLSIL.

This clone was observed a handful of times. The CDR3 sequence: CASSPGLGYEQYF. CDR3 nucleotide sequence: TGTGCCAGCAGTCCGGGACTAGGCTACGAGCAGTACTTC. V is TRBV9 and J is TRBJ2-7, with 8 bases aligning to TRBD2. With V trimmed by 5 bases and J by 3 bases, 4 bases remained unmatched. Germline loops: CDR1 SGDLS, CDR2 YYNGEE. This CDR3 region has 13 residues.

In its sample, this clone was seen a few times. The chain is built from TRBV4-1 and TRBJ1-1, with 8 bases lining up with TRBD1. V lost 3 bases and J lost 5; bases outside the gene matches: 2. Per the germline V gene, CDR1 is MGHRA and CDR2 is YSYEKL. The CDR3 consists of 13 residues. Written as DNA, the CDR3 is TGCGCCAGCAGCCATACAGGGGGAACTGAAGCTTTCTTT. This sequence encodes CASSHTGGTEAFF.

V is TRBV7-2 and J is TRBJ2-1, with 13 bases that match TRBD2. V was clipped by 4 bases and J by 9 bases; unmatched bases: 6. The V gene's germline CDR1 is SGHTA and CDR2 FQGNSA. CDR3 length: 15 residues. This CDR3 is CASSSGLAGDFEQFF. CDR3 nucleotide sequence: TGTGCCAGCAGCTCCGGACTAGCGGGAGACTTTGAGCAGTTCTTC.

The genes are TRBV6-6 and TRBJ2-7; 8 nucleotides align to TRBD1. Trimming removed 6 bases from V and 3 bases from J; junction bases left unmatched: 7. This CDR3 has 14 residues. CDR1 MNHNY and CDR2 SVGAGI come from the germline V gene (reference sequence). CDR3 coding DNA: TGTGCCAGCAGCCCGGGGACAGGAAACTACGAGCAGTACTTC. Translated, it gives CASSPGTGNYEQYF.

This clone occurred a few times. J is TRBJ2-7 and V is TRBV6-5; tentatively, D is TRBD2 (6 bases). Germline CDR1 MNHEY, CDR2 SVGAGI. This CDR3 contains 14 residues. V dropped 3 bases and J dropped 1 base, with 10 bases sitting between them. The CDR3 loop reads CASSYFGGSYEQYF. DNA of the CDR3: TGTGCCAGCAGTTATTTTGGGGGGTCCTACGAGCAGTACTTC.

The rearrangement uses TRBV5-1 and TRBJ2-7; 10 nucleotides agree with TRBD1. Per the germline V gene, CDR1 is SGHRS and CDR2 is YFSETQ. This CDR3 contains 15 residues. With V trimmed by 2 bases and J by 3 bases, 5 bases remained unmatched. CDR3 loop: CASSFLGTGDYEQYF. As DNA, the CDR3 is TGCGCCAGCAGCTTCCTTGGGACAGGGGACTACGAGCAGTACTTC.

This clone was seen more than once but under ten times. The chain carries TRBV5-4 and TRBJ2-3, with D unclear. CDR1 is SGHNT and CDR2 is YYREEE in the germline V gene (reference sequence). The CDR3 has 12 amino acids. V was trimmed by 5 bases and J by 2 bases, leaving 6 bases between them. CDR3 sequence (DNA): TGTGCCAGCAGTTACTTCACAGATACGCAGTATTTT. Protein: CASSYFTDTQYF.

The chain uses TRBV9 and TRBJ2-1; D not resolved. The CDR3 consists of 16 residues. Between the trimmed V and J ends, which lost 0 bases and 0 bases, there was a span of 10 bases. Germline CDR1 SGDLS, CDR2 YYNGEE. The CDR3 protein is CASSVEGLNSYNEQFF. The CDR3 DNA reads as TGTGCCAGCAGCGTAGAAGGCCTCAACTCCTACAATGAGCAGTTCTTC.

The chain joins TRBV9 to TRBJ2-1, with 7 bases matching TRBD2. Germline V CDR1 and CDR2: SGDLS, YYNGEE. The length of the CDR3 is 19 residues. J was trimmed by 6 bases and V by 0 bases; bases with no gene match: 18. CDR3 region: CASSVGKAVGLAELNEQFF. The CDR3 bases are TGTGCCAGCAGCGTAGGAAAGGCGGTGGGTCTAGCGGAGCTCAATGAGCAGTTCTTC.

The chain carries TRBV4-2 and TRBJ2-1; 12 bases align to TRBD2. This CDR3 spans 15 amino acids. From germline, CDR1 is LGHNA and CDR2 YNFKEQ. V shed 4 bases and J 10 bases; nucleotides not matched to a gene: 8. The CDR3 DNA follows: TGTGCCAGCAGCCTTCCGGGACTAGCGGGTAGGGAGCAGTTCTTC. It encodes CASSLPGLAGREQFF.

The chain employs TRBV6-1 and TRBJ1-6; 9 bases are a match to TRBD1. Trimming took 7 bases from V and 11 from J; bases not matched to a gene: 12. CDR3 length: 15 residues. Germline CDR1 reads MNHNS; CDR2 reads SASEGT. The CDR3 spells CASTEGDRDAPPLHF. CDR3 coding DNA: TGTGCCAGCACAGAGGGGGACAGGGATGCTCCACCCCTCCACTTT.

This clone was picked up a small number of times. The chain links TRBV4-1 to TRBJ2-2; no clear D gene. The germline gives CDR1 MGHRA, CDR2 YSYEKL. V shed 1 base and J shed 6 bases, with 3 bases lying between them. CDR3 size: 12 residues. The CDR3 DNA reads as TGCGCCAGCAGCCAAGGGCCCGGGGAGCTGTTTTTT. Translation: CASSQGPGELFF.

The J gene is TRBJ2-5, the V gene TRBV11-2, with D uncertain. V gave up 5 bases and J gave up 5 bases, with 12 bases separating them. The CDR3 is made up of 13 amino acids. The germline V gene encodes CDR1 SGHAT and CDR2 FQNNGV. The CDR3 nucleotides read TGTGCCAGCAGCGAGGACGGCCCCGAGACCCAGTACTTC. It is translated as CASSEDGPETQYF.

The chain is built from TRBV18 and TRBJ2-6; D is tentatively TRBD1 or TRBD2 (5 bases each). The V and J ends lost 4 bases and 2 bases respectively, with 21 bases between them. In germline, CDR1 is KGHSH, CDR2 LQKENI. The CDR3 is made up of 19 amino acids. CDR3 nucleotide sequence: TGTGCCAGCTCACGCTCATACAGAGACGGGGCTACTGGGGCCAACGTCCTGACTTTC. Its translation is CASSRSYRDGATGANVLTF.

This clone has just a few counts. DNA for the CDR3: TGTGCCAGCAGCCCCAAGGGACTAGCGGGAGGAACAGATACGCAGTATTTT. Its protein product is CASSPKGLAGGTDTQYF. The rearrangement uses TRBV14 and TRBJ2-3; 15 bases are shared with TRBD2. The CDR3 is made up of 17 amino acids. CDR1 SGHDN and CDR2 FVKESK come from the germline V gene. With V trimmed by 4 bases and J by 3 bases, 5 bases remained unmatched.

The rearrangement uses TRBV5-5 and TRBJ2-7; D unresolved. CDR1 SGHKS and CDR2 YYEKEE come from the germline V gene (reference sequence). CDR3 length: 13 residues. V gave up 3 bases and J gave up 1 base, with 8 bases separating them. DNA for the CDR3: TGTGCCAGCAGCTATAGCATATCCTACGAGCAGTACTTC. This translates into CASSYSISYEQYF.

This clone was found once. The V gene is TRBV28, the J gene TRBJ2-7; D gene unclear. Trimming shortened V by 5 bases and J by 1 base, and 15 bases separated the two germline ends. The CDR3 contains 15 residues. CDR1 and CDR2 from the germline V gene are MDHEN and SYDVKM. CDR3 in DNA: TGTGCCAGCAGTCTCCGACTCTCCCCTTCCTACGAGCAGTACTTC. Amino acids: CASSLRLSPSYEQYF.

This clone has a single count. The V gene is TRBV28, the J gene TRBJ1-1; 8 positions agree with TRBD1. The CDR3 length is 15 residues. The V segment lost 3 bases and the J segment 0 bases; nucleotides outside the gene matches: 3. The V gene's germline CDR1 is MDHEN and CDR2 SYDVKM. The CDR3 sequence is CASSFPTGVNTEAFF. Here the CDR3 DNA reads TGTGCCAGCAGTTTTCCGACAGGGGTGAACACTGAAGCTTTCTTT.

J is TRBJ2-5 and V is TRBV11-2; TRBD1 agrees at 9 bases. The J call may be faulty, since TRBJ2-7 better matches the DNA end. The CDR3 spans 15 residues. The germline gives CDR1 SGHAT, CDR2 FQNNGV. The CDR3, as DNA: TGTGCCAGCAGCTTAGACGGCGGGACAGGGTACGAGCAGTACTTC. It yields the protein CASSLDGGTGYEQYF.

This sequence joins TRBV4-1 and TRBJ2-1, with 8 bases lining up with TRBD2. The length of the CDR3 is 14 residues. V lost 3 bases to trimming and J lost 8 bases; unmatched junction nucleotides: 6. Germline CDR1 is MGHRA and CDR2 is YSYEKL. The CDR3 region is CASSHGTRFDEQFF. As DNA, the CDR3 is TGCGCCAGCAGCCACGGGACTAGATTCGATGAGCAGTTCTTC.

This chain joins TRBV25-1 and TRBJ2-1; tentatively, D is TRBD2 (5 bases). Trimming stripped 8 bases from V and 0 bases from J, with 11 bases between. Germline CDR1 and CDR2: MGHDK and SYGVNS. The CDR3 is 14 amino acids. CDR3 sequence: CASDVGNSYNEQFF. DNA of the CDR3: TGTGCCAGCGATGTCGGGAACTCCTACAATGAGCAGTTCTTC.

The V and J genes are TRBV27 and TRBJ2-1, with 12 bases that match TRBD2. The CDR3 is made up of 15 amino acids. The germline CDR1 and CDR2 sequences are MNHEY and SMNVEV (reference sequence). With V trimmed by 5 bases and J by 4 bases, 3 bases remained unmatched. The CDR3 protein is CASSPGTSGYNEQFF. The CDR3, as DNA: TGTGCCAGCAGTCCTGGGACTAGCGGGTACAATGAGCAGTTCTTC.

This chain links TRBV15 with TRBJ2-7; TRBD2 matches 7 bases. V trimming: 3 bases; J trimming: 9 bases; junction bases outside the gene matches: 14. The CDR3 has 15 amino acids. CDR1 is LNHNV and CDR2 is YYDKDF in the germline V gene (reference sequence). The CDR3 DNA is TGTGCCACCAGCAGGGACGGACTAGGCAGCCCCGGGCAGTACTTC. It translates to CATSRDGLGSPGQYF.

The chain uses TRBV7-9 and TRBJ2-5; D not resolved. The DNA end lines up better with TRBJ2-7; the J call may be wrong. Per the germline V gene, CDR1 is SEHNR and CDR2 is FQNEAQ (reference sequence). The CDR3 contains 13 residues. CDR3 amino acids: CASSLTSPYEQYF. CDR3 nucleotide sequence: TGTGCCAGCAGCCTGACATCTCCCTACGAGCAGTACTTC.

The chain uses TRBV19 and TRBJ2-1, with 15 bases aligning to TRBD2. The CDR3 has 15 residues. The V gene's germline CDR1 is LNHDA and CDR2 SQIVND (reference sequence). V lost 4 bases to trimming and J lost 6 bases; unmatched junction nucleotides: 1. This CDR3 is CASSKGLAGGNEQFF. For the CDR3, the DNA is TGTGCCAGTAGTAAGGGACTAGCGGGAGGCAATGAGCAGTTCTTC.

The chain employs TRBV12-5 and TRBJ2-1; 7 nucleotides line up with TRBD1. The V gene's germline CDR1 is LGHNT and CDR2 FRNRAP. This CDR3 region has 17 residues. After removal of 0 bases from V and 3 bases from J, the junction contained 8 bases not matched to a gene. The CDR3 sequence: CASGLVGPDRDYNEQFF. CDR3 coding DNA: TGTGCTAGTGGTTTGGTAGGACCAGACAGGGACTACAATGAGCAGTTCTTC.

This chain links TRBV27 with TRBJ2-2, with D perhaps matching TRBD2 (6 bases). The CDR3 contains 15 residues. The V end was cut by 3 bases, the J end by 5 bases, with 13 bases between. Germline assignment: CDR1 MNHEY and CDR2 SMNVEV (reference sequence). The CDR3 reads CASSFGSPGTGELFF. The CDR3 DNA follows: TGTGCCAGCAGTTTCGGGAGCCCGGGGACCGGGGAGCTGTTTTTT.